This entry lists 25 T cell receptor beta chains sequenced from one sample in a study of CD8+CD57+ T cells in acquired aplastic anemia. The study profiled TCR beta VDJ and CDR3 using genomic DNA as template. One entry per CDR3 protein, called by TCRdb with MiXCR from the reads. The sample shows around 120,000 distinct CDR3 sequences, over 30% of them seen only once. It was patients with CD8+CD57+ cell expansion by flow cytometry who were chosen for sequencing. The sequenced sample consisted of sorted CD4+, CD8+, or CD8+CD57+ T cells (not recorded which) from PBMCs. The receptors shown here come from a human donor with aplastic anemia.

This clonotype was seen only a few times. The CDR3 DNA follows: TGTGCCAGCAGTTACGGACAGGGGCAAGAGACCCAGTACTTC. This codes for CASSYGQGQETQYF. J is TRBJ2-5 and V is TRBV6-5; 9 bases align to TRBD1. CDR3 length: 14 residues. J was trimmed by 2 bases and V by 2 bases; bases with no gene match: 0. The germline gives CDR1 MNHEY, CDR2 SVGAGI.

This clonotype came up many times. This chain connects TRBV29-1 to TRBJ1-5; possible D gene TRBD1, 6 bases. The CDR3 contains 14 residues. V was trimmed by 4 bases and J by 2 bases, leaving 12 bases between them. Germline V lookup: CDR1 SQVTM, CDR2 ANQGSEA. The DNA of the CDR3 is TGCAGCGTTGGGGGGCAGGGAGGCAATCAGCCCCAGCATTTT. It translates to CSVGGQGGNQPQHF. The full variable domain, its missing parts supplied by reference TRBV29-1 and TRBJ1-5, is SAVISQKPSRDICQRGTSLTIQCQVDSQVTMMFWYRQQPGQSLTLIATANQGSEATYESGFVIDKFPISRPNLTFSTLTVSNMSPEDSSIYLCSVGGQGGNQPQHFGDGTRLSIL.

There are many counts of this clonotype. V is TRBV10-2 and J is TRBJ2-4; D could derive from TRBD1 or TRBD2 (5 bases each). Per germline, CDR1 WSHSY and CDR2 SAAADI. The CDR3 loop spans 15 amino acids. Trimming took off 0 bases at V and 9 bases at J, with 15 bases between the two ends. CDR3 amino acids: CASSESSGGGIIQYF. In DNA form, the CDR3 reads TGCGCCAGCAGTGAGTCAAGTGGGGGTGGGATCATTCAGTACTTC.

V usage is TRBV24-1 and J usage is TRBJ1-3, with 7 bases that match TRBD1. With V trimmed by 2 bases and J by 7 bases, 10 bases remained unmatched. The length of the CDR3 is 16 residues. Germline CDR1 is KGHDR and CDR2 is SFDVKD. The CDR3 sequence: CATSDSLGQVRNTIYF. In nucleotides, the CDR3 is TGTGCCACCAGTGATTCTCTTGGACAGGTTAGGAACACCATATATTTT.

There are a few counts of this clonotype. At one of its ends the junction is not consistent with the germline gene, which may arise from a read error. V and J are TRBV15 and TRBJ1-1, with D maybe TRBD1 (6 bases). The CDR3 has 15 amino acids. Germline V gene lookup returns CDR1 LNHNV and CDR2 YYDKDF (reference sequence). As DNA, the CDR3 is TGTGCCACCAGCAGAGATTGGGGGGCCAACACTGAGGCTTTCTTT. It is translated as CATSRDWGANTEAFF. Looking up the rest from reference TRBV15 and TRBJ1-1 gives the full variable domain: DAMVIQNPRYQVTQFGKPVTLSCSQTLNHNVMYWYQQKSSQAPKLLFHYYDKDFNNEADTPDNFQSRRPNTSFCFLDIRSPGLGDTAMYLCATSRDWGANTEAFFGQGTRLTVV.

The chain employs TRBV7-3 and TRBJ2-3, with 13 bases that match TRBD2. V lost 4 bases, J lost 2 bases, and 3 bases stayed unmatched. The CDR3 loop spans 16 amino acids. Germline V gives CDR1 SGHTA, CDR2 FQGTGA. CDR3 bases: TGTGCCAGCAGCTGGGGACTAGCGGGGTCCACAGATACGCAGTATTTT. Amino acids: CASSWGLAGSTDTQYF.

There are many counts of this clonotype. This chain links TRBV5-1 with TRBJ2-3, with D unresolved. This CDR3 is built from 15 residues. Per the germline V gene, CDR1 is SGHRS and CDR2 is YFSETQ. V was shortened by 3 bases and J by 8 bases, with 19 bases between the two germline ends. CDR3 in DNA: TGCGCCAGCAGCTCACGGACCGCGTCGGAGACTACGCAGTATTTT. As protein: CASSSRTASETTQYF.

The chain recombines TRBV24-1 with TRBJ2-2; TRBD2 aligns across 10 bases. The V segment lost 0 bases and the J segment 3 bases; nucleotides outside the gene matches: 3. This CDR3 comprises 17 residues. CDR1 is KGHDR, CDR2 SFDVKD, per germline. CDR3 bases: TGTGCCACCAGTGATTTGCAAGGGACTAGCGACACCGGGGAGCTGTTTTTT. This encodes CATSDLQGTSDTGELFF.

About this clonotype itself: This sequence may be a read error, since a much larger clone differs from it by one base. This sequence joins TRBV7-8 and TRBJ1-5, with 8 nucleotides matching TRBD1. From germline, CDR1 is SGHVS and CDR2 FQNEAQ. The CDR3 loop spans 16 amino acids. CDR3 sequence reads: CASSRFRTGPNQPRHF. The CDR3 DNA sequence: TGTGCCAGCAGCCGATTTAGGACAGGGCCCAATCAGCCCCGGCATTTT.

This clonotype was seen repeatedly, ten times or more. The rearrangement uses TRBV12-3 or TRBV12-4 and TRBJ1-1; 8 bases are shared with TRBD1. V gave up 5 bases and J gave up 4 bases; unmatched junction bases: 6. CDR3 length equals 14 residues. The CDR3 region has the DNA TGTGCCAGCAGTGTACAGGGGGATGGCACTGAAGCTTTCTTT. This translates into CASSVQGDGTEAFF.

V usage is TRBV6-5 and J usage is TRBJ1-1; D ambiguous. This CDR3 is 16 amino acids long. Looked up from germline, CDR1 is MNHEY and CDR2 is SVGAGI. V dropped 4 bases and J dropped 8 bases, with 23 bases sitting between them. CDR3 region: CASSFQAKVTHGEAFF. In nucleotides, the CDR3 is TGTGCCAGCAGTTTTCAGGCGAAGGTTACTCACGGCGAAGCTTTCTTT.

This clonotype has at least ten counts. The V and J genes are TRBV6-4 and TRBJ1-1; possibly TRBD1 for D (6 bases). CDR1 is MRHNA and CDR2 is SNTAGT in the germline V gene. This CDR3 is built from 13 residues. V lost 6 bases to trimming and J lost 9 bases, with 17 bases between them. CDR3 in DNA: TGTGCCAGCAGCGTTGACAGGCTAGGACAAGCTTTCTTT. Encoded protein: CASSVDRLGQAFF.

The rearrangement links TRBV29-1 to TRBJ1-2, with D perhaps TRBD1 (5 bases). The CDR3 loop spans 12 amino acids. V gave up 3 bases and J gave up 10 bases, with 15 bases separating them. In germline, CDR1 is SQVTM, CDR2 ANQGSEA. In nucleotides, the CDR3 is TGCAGCGTTGATCGGGACTCAAGGGTCTACACCTTC. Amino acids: CSVDRDSRVYTF. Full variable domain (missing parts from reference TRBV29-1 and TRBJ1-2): SAVISQKPSRDICQRGTSLTIQCQVDSQVTMMFWYRQQPGQSLTLIATANQGSEATYESGFVIDKFPISRPNLTFSTLTVSNMSPEDSSIYLCSVDRDSRVYTFGSGTRLTVV.

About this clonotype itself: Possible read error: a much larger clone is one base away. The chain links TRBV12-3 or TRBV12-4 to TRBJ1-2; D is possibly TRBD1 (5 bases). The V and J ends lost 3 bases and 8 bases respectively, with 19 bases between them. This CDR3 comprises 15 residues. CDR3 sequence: CASSLGVLGGEGYTF. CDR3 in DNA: TGTGCCAGCAGTTTGGGGGTCCTCGGAGGGGAGGGCTACACCTTC.

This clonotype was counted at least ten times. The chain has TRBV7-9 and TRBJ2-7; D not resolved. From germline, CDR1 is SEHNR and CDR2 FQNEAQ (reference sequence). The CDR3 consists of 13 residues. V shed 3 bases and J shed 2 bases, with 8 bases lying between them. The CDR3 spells CASSFPGPYEQYV. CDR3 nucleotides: TGTGCCAGCAGCTTCCCAGGACCCTACGAGCAGTACGTC.

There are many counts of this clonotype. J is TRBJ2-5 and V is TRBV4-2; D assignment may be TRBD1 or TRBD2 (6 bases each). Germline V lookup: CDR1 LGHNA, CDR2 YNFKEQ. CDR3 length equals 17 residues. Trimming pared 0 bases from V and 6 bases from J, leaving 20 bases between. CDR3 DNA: TGTGCCAGCAGCCAAGATTATGGGGGGCGTTCGACGCAGACCCAGTACTTC. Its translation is CASSQDYGGRSTQTQYF.

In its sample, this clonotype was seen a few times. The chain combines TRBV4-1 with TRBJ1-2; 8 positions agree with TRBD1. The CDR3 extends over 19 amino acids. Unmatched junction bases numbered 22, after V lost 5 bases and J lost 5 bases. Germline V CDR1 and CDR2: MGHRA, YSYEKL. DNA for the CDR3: TGCGCCAGCAGCACTTATAACCGGGACAGGAGTGTCATAAGATATGGCTACACCTTC. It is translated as CASSTYNRDRSVIRYGYTF.

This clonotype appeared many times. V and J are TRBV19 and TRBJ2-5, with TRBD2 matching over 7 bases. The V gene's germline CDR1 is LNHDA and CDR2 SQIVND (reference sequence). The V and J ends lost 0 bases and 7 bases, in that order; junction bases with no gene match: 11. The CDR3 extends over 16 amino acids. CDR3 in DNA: TGTGCCAGTAGTATAGATCATCGGCCCCCGGGGGGGACCCAGTACTTC. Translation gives CASSIDHRPPGGTQYF.

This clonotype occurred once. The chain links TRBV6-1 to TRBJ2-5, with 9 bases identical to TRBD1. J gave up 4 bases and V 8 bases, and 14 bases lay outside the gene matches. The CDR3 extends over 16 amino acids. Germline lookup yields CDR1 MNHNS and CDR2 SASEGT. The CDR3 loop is CASEEIGTGRGETQYF. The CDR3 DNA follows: TGTGCCAGCGAAGAAATTGGGACAGGGCGTGGAGAGACCCAGTACTTC.

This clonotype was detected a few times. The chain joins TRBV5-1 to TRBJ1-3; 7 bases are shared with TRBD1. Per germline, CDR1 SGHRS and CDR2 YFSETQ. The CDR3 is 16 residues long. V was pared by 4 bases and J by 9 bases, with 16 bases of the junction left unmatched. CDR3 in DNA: TGCGCCAGCAGCCGCGACCGACAGGGAATCTCTAGCACCATATATTTT. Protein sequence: CASSRDRQGISSTIYF. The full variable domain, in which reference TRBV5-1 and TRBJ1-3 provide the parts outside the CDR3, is KAGVTQTPRYLIKTRGQQVTLSCSPISGHRSVSWYQQTPGQGLQFLFEYFSETQRNKGNFPGRFSGRQFSNSRSEMNVSTLELGDSALYLCASSRDRQGISSTIYFGEGSWLTVV.

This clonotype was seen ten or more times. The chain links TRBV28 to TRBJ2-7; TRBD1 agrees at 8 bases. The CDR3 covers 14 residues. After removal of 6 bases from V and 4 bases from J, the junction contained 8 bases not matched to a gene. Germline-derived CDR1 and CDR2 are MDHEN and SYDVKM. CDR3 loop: CASRSPGTGYEQYF. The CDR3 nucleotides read TGTGCCAGCAGATCCCCCGGGACAGGTTACGAGCAGTACTTC.

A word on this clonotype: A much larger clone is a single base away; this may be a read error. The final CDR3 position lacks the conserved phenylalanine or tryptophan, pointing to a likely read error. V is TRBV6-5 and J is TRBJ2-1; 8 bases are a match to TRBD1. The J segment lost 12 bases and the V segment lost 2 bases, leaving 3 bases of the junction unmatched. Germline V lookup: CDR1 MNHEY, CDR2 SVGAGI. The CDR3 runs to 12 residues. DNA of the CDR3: TGTGCCAGCAGTTACCAGACAGGGGCGCAGTTCTCC. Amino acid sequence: CASSYQTGAQFS.

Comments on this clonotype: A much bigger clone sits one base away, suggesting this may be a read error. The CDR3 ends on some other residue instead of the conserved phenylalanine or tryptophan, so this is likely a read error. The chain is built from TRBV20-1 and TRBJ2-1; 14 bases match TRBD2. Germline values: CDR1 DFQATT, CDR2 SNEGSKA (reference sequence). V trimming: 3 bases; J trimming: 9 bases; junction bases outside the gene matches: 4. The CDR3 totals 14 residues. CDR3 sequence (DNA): TGCAGTGCTAGGAGACTAGCGGGGGGGGGTGAGCAGTTCCTC. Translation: CSARRLAGGGEQFL.

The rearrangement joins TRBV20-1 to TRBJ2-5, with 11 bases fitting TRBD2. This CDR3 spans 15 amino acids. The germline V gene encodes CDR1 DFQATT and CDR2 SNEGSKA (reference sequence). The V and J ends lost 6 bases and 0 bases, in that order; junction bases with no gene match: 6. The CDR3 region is CSARKLAGDQETQYF. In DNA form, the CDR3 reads TGCAGTGCGAGAAAACTAGCGGGGGACCAAGAGACCCAGTACTTC.

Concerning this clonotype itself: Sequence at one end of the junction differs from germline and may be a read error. CDR3 coding DNA: TGTGCCATCAGTGAGTCATCAAACAACGAGCAGTACTTC. Encoded protein: CAISESSNNEQYF. The rearrangement links TRBV24-1 to TRBJ2-7; no clear D gene. The CDR3 runs 13 residues. CDR1 KGHDR and CDR2 SFDVKD come from the germline V gene.